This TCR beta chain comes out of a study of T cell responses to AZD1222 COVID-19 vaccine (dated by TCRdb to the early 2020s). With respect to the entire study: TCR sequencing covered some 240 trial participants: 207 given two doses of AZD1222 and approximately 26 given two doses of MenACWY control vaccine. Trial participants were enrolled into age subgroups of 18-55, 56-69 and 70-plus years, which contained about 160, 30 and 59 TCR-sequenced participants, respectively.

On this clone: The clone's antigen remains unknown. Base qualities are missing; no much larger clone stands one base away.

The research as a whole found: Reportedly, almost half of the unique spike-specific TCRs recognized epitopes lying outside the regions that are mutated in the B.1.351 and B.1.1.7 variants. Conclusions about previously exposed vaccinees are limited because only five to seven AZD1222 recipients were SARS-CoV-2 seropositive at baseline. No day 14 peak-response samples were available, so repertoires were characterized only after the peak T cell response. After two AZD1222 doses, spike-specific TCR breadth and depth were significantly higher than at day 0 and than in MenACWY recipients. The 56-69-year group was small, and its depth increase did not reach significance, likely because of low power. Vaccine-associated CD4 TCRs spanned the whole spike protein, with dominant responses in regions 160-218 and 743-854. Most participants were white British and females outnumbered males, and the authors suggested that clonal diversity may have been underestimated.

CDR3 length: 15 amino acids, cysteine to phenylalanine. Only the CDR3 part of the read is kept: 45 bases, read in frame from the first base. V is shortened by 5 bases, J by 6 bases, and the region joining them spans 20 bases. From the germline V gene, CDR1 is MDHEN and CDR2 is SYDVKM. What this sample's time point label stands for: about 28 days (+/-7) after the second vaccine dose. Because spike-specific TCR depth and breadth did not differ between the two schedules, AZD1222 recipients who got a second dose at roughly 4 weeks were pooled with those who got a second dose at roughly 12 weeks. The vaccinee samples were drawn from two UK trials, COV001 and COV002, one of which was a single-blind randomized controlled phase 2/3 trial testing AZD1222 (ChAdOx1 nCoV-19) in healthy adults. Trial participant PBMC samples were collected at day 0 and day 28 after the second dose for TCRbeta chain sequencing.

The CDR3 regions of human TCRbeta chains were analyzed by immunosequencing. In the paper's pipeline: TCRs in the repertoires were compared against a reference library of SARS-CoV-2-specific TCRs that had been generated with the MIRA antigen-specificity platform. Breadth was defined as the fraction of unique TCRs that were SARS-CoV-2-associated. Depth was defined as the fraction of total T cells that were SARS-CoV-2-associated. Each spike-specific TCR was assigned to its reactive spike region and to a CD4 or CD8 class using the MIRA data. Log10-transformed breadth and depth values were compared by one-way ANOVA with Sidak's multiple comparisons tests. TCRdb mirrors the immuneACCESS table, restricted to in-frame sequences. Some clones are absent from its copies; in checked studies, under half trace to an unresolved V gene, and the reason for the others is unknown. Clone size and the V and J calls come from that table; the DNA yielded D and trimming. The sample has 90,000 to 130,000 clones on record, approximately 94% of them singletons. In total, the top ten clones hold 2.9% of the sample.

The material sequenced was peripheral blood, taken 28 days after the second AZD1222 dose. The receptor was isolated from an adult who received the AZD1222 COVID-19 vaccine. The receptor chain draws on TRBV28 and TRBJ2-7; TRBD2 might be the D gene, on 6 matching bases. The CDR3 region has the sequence CASSNLAGGRSEQYF. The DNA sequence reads TGTGCCAGCAGTAATCTGGCCGGGGGAAGGTCCGAGCAGTACTTC.